Given below is one TCR beta chain in context. It has no known antigen specificity. No base-level quality is on record; no much larger clone is a single base apart. The germline V gene encodes CDR1 ENHRY and CDR2 SYGVKD. V is shortened by 5 bases, J by 7 bases, and the region joining them spans 17 bases. The CDR3 measures 14 amino acids from cysteine to phenylalanine. Only the CDR3 DNA is retained, 42 bases long and in frame from the first base. Only healthy Caucasian donors were included. Three pairs of female monozygotic twins, all aged roughly 18 to 29 years, were included in the twin cohort. Peripheral blood mononuclear cells were the source from which RNA for the TCR libraries was isolated. The data originate from a study of identical twins (TCRdb year 2016). In the study overall: To test whether fetal clonotypes persist, this study deep-sequenced TCR alpha and beta repertoires from monozygotic twins, from unrelated adults of various ages, and from cord blood. To rule out contamination, replicate twin experiments were performed at different times with different library preparation protocols.

What the authors observed across the whole study: Compared with coincidental sharing between unrelated individuals, out-of-frame TCR alpha sequences shared between twins showed an excess of sequences with low generation probability. Invariant T cells such as MAIT and iNKT could partly confound zero-insertion analyses, although diverse VJ usage argued against such confounding for most clonotypes. Abundant cord blood beta clonotypes had fewer insertions, young adult naive repertoires showed a similar but weaker trend, and memory repertoires showed no such trend. Excess twin sharing in beta out-of-frame sequences was weaker because fewer shared sequences lowered the signal-to-noise ratio. Because the same donors could not be followed over many years, the conclusions depended on cross-sectional statistical analysis. Recombination models systematically underestimated out-of-frame TCR alpha sharing in monozygotic twins but agreed with sharing between unrelated individuals.

The library was made by 5' RACE. The instrument given in TCRdb is Illumina HiSeq 2000. Template switching added a universal primer binding site, and the final cDNA carried a unique molecular identifier that allowed TCR cDNA molecules to be counted accurately. Specific primers in the conserved constant-segment region were used to synthesize first-strand cDNA for TCR alpha and beta chains. To control for contamination, every cDNA library was double barcoded, receiving both a SMART-Mk sample barcode and Illumina barcodes. TruSeq adapter sequences, together with Illumina sample barcodes, were added in two successive PCR steps. The TCR alpha and beta cDNA libraries were sequenced on the Illumina HiSeq platform using custom primers. From the authors' description of their analysis: Unique molecular identifiers were extracted from raw reads with MiGEC, and CDR3 positions were determined with MiXCR. Recombination models were inferred per individual with the repgenHMM and IGoR tools using an EM algorithm. The analysis of shared clonotypes was done with the tcR package in R, with sharing normalized by the product of cloneset sizes. Out-of-frame nonproductive sequences were analyzed to study raw recombination free of thymic and clonal selection effects. The public reads were reanalyzed by TCRdb: fastp trimming at Q25, MiXCR alignment, in-frame beta chains only. Here each entry gathers all rows of one CDR3 protein and keeps the most common genes and DNA. The V and J calls were determined by TCRdb, not by the authors. The sample table shows 750,000 to 950,000 distinct CDR3 sequences, and over 9% are seen once. The biggest ten clones account for 1.5% to 2% of the sample.

This sample also belongs to another study, concerning yellow fever vaccine responses in identical twins. From the second report: According to the authors, in identical twins the way T cells responded to vaccination appeared partly convergent and partly personalized. The study precisely tracked vaccine-responding T cell clones in identical twins.

The sequencing input was PBMCs. The clonotype originates from a woman under 30 in good health. The V gene is TRBV10-3 and the J gene is TRBJ2-5, and possibly TRBD1, on 6 matching bases. The CDR3 protein: CAISSPWGRGTQYF. The sequence in DNA is TGTGCCATCAGTTCGCCTTGGGGGCGCGGGACCCAGTACTTC.